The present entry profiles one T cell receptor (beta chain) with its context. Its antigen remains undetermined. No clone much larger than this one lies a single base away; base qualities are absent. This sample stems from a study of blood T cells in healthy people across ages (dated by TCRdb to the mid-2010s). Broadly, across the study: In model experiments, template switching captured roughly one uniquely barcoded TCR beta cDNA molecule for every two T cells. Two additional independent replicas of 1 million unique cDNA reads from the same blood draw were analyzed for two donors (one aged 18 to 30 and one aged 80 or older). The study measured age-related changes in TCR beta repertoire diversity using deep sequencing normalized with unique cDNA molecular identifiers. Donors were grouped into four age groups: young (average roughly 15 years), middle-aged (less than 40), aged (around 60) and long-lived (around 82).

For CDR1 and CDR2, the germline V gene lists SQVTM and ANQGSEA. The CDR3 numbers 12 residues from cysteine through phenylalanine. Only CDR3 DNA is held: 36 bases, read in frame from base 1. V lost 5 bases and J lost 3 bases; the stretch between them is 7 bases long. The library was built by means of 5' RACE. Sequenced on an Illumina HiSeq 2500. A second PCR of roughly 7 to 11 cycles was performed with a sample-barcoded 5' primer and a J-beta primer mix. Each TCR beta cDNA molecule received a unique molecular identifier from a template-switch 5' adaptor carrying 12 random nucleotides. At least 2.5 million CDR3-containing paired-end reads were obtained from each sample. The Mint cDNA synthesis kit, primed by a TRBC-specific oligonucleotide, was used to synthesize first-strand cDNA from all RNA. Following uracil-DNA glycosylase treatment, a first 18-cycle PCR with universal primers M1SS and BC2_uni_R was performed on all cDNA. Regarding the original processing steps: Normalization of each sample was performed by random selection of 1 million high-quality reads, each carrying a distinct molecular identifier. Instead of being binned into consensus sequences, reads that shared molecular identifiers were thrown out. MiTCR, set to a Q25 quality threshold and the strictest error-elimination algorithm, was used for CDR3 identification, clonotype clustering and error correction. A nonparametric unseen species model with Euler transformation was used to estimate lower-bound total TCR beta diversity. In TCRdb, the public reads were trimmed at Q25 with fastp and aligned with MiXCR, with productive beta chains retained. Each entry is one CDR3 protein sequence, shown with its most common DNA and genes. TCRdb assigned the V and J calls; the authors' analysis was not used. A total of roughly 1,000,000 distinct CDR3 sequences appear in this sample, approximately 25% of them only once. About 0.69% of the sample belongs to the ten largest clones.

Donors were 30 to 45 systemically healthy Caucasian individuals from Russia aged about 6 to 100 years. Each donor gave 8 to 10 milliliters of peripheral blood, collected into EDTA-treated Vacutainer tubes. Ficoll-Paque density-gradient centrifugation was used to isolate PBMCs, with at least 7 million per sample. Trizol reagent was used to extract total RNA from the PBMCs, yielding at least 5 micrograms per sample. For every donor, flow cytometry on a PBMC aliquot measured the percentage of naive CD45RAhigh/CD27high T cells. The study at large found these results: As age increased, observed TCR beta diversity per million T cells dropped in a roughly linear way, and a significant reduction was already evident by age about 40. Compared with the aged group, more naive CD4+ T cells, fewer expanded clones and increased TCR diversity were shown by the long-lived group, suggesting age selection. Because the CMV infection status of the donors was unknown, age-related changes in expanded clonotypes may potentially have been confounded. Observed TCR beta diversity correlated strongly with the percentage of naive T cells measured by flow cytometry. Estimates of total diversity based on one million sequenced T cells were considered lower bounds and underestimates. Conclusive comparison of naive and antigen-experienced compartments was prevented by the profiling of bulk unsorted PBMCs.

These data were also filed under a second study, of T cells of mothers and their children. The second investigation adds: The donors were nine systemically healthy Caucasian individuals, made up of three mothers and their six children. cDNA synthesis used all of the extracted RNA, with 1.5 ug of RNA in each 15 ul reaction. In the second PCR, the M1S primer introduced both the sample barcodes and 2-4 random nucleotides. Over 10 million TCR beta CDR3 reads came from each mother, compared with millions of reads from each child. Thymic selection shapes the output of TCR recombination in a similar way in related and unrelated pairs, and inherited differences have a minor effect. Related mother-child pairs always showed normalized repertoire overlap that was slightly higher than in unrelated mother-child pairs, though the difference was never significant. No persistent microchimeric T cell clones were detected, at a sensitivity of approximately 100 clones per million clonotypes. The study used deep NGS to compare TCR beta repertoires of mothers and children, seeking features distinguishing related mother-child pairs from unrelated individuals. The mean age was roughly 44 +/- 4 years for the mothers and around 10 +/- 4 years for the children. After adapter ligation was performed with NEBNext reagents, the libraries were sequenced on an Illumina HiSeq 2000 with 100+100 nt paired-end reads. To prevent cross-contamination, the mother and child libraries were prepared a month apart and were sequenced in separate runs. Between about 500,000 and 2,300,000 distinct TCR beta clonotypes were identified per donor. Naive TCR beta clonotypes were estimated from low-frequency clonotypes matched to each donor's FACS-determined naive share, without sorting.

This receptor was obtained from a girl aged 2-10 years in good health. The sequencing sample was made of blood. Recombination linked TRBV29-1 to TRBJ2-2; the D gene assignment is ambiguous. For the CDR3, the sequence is CSVRWDTGELFF. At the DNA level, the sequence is TGCAGCGTTAGGTGGGACACCGGGGAGCTGTTTTTT.